This T cell receptor (beta chain) appears in the sequencing data of a study of blood T cell repertoires in COVID-19. This clone has just a few counts. The CDR3 is made up of 12 amino acids. The V and J ends lost 7 bases and 0 bases, in that order; junction bases with no gene match: 2. Per germline, CDR1 GTSNPN and CDR2 SVGIG (reference sequence). This table comes from immunoSEQ multiplex PCR, and its TCRdb copy is limited to in-frame clones, with some not included. The sample yields just under 350,000 clones, over 70% seen once. The sample taken for sequencing was peripheral blood. The source is a woman in her fifties or sixties with COVID-19, enrolled during active disease. The chain has TRBV30 and TRBJ2-7; 8 nucleotides align to TRBD2. CDR3 residues: CALRGVSYEQYF. For the CDR3, the DNA is TGTGCCTTGCGGGGGGTCTCCTACGAGCAGTACTTC.